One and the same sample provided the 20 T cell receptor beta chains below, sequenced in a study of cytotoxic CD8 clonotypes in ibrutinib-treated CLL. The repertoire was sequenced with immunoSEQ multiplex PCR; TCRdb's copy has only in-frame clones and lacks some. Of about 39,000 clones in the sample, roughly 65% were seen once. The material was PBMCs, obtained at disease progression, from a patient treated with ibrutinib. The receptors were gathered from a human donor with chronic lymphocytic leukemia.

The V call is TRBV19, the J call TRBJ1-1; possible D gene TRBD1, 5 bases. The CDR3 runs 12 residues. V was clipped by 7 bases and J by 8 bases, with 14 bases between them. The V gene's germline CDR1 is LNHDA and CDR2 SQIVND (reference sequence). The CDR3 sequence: CASNPGIGEAFF. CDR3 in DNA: TGTGCCAGTAACCCAGGGATTGGCGAAGCTTTCTTT.

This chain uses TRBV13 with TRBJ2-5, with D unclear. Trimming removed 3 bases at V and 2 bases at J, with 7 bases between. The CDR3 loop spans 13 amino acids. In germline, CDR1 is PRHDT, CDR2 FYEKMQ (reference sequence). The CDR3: CASSFPAQETQYF. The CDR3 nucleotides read TGTGCCAGCAGCTTCCCGGCTCAAGAGACCCAGTACTTC.

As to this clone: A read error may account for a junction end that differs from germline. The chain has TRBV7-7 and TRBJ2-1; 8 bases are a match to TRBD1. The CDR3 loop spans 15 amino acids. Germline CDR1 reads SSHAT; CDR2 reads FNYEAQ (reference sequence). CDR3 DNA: TGTGCTAGCAGCCTCGGACAGGGATCGGGCTATGAGCAGTTCTTC. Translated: CASSLGQGSGYEQFF.

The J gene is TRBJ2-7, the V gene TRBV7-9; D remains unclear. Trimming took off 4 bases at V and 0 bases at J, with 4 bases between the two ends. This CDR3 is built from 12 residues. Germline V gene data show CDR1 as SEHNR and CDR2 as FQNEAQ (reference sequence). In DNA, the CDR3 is TGTGCCAGCAGCTACGTCTCCTACGAGCAGTACTTC. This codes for CASSYVSYEQYF.

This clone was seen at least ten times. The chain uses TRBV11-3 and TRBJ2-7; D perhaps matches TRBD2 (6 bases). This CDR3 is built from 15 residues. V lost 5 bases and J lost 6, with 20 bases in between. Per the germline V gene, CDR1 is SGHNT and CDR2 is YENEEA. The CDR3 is CASSPGIADLGEQYF. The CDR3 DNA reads TGTGCCAGCAGCCCTGGAATAGCGGATTTAGGCGAGCAGTACTTC.

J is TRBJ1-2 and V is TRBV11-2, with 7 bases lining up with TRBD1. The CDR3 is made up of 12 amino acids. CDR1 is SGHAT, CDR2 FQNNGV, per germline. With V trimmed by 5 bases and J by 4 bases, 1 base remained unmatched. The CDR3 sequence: CASSGTAYGYTF. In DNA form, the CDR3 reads TGTGCCAGCAGCGGGACAGCCTATGGCTACACCTTC.

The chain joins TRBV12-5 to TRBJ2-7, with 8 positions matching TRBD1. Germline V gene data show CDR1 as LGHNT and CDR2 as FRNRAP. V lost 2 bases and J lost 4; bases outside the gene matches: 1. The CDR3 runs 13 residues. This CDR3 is CASGLTGGYEQYF. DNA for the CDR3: TGTGCTAGTGGTTTGACAGGGGGGTACGAGCAGTACTTC.

The CDR3 is CASSPTDSLISGNTIYF. The DNA for the CDR3 is TGTGCCAGCAGTCCAACAGACAGCTTAATCTCTGGAAACACCATATATTTT. The gene calls are TRBV28 and TRBJ1-3; a weak D match, TRBD1 (5 bases). Germline CDR1 and CDR2: MDHEN and SYDVKM. The V gene lost 5 bases and the J gene lost 0 bases, with 17 bases spanning the gap. CDR3 size: 17 residues.

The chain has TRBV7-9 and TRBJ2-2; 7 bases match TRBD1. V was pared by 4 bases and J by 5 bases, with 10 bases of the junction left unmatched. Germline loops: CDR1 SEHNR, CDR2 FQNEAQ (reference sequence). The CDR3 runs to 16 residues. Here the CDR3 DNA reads TGTGCCAGCAGCTATACAGGGGTCTGGCCTACCGGGGAGCTGTTTTTT. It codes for CASSYTGVWPTGELFF.

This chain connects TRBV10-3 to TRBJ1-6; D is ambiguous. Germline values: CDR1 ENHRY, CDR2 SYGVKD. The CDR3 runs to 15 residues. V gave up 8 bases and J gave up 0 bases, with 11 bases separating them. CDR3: CAISPRSSYNSPLHF. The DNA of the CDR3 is TGTGCCATCTCGCCACGGAGCTCCTATAATTCACCCCTCCACTTT.

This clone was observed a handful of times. The CDR3 loop is CASSQDTGSGDGYTF. As DNA, the CDR3 is TGCGCCAGCAGCCAAGATACCGGGTCTGGCGATGGCTACACCTTC. The chain employs TRBV4-1 and TRBJ1-2; no firm D call. The CDR3 has 15 residues. V was shortened by 0 bases and J by 6 bases, with 14 bases between the two germline ends. The V gene's germline CDR1 is MGHRA and CDR2 YSYEKL.

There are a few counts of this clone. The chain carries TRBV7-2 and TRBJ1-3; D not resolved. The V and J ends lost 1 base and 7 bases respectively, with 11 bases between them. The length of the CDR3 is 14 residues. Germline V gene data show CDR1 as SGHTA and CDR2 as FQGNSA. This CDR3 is CASSLVQQGNTIYF. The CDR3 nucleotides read TGTGCCAGCAGCTTAGTACAGCAAGGGAACACCATATATTTT.

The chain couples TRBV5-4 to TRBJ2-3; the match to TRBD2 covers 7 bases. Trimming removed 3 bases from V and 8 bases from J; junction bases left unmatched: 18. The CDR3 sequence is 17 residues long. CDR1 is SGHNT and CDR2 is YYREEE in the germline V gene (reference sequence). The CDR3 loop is CASSSDLAVGFIGTQYF. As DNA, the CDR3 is TGTGCCAGCAGCTCCGATCTAGCGGTGGGGTTCATCGGTACGCAGTATTTT.

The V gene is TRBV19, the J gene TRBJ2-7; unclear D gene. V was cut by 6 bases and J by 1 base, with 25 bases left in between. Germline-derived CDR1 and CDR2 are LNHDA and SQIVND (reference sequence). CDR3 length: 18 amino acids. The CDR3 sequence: CASSPAEIEYVPSYEQYF. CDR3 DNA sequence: TGTGCCAGTAGCCCGGCGGAGATTGAGTACGTACCATCCTACGAGCAGTACTTC.

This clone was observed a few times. The CDR3 coding sequence is TGTGCCAGCAGCTTGAGTTCTAGCGGCAATGAGCAGTTCTTC. Translating gives CASSLSSSGNEQFF. This chain joins TRBV7-3 and TRBJ2-1; 7 nucleotides match TRBD2. CDR3 length: 14 amino acids. V shed 3 bases and J 6 bases; nucleotides not matched to a gene: 5. Germline CDR1 reads SGHTA; CDR2 reads FQGTGA.

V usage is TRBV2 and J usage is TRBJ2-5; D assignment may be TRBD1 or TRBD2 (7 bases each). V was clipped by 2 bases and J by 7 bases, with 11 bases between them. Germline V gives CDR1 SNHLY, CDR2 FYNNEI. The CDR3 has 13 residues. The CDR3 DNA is TGTGCCAGCAGTGAATCCAGGGGGGGGACCCAGTACTTC. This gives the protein CASSESRGGTQYF.

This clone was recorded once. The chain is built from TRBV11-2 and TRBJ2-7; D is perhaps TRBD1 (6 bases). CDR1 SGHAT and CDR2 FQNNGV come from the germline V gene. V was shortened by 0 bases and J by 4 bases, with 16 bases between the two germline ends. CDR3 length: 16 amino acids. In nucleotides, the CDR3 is TGTGCCAGCAGCTTAGATCAGTTACAGGGACGGTACGAGCAGTACTTC. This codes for CASSLDQLQGRYEQYF.

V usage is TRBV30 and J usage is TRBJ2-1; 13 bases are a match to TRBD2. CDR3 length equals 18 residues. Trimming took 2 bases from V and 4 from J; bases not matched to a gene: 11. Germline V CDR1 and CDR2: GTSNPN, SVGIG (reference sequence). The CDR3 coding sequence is TGTGCCTGGAGTTGGGACAGGGGACTAGCGGGAACTTACAATGAGCAGTTCTTC. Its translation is CAWSWDRGLAGTYNEQFF.

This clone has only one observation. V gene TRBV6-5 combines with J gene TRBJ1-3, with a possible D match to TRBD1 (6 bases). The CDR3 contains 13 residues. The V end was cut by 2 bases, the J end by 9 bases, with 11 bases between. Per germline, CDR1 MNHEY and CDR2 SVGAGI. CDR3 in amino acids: CASSYKGDTTIYF. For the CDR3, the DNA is TGTGCCAGCAGTTACAAGGGGGATACCACCATATATTTT.

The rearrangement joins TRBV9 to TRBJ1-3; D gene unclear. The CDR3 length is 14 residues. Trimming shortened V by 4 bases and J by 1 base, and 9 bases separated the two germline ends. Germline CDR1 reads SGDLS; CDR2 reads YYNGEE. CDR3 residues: CASSTDYSGNTIYF. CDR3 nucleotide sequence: TGTGCCAGCAGCACAGATTATTCTGGAAACACCATATATTTT.